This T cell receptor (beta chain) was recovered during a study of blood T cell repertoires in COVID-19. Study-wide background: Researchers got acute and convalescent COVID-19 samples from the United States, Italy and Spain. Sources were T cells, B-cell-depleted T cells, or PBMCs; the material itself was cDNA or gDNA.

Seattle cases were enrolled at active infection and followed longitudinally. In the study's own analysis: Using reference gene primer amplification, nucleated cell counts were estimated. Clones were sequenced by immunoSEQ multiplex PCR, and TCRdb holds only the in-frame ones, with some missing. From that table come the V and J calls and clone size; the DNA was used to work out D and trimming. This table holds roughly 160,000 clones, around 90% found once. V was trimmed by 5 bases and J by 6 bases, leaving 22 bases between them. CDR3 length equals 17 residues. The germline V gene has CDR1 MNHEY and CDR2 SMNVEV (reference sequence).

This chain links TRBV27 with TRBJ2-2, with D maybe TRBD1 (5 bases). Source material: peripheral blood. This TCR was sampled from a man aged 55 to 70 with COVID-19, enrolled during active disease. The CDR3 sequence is CASSLTPMAGQSGELFF. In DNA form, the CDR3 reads TGTGCCAGCAGTCTAACCCCCATGGCAGGGCAATCCGGGGAGCTGTTTTTT.